This TCR beta chain was found in a study of T cell repertoires in aging, cancer and after chemotherapy. Germline loops: CDR1 MNHNY, CDR2 SVGAGI (reference sequence). The CDR3 contains 11 residues. Trimming removed 6 bases at V and 6 bases at J, with 7 bases between. Peripheral blood genomic DNA, not sorted cells or RNA, was the template. By frequency in the sample, this clonotype is medium-sized. TRB rearrangements spanning V, D and J were amplified using mixed TRB-A/B primers. Each CDR3 protein is one row after TCRdb ran MiXCR on the multiplex PCR reads. The repertoire holds just over 9,000 distinct CDR3 sequences, with around a quarter as singletons.

V is TRBV6-6 and J is TRBJ2-3; D is undetermined. This sequence was found in a human donor with a blood cancer. The donor label of this sample is uncertain. Input material: blood. CDR3 in DNA: TGTGCCAGCAGGCACGCGGATACGCAGTATTTT. Its protein product is CASRHADTQYF.